This TCR beta chain emerged from a study of monozygotic twins with inflammatory bowel disease. Broader study findings: Separate T cell subtypes could not be resolved from one another. Lower TCRbeta diversity (inverse Simpson) was seen in IBD patients than in healthy co-twins.

TCRdb reprocessed the 5' RACE reads; each CDR3 protein has one entry and no DNA is given. This listing includes a few hundred thousand distinct CDR3 sequences. Of note for this clonotype: The antigen is unknown.

Germline CDR1 is ENHRY and CDR2 is SYGVKD. CDR3 length: 14 amino acids. Sequencing used blood. This chain uses TRBV10-3 with TRBJ2-3; lacking DNA, the TRBD1 call made by TCRdb goes unchecked. The origin of this receptor is a human donor with ulcerative colitis or Crohn's disease, or a healthy co-twin of an affected twin (not recorded which). The CDR3 loop reads CAISVGGTQDTQYF.